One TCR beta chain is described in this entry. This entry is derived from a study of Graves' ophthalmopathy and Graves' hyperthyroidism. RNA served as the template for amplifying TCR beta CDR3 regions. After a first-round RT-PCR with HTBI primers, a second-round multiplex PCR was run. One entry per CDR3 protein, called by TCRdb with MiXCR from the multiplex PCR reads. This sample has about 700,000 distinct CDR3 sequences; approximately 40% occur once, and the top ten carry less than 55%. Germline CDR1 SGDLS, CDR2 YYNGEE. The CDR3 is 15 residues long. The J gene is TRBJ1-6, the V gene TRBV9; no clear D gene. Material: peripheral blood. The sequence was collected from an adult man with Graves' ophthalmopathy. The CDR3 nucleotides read TGTGCTAGAGACCAGTTGAGCTCCTATAATTCACCCCTCCACTTT. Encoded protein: CARDQLSSYNSPLHF.